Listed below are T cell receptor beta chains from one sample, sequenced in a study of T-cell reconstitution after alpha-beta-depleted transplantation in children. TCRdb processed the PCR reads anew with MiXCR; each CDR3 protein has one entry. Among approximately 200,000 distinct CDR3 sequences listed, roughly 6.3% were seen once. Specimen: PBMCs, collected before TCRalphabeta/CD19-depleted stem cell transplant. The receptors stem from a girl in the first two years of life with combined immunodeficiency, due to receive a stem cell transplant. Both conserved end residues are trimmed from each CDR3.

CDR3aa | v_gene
ASSTAGLAGTGELF | TRBV7-9
ATSSAAGVYNEQF | TRBV15
ASSLEAGRNIQY | TRBV7-8
ASSLTPSMPQH | TRBV28
ASSSSSYNEQF | TRBV7-9
ASSLGRFSWGTRGYT | TRBV7-8
AISEQGADGEQF | TRBV10-3
ASSPDVDYILSWQY | TRBV18
ASSYTGGRYNEQF | TRBV7-3
ASSSGATGELF | TRBV2
SARETGRNGYT | TRBV20-1
ASSFQKPVFERISYNEQF | TRBV11-1
ASSFLPIKSSYEQY | TRBV7-2
SASGALNSYEQY | TRBV20-1
ASTRTGVSTDTQY | TRBV28
ASSQGLTLNQPQH | TRBV2
ASQDPGNTEAF | TRBV4-2
SVAGGHVGDEQY | TRBV29-1
ASSLWDRGPYEQY | TRBV12-3/TRBV12-4
SVAGEIRSDTQY | TRBV29-1
ASSLASGGEQY | TRBV7-8
ATSDGWQGVAHDEQF | TRBV24-1
ASSLQSDTQY | TRBV6-2/TRBV6-3
ASSLKGTGRFQETQY | TRBV5-1
SVEGTGTGGETQY | TRBV29-1
ANGPGAYEQY | TRBV7-8
ATSIERWPEAF | TRBV15
ASSFWGGYQPQH | TRBV6-2/TRBV6-3
ASRDPPVSGANVLT | TRBV6-2/TRBV6-3
ASSQEFQRGGNEQF | TRBV4-3
SVVATGAYEQY | TRBV29-1
SARGTGVTDTQY | TRBV20-1
ASTARNFYEQY | TRBV27
ASGPQLAGGGDTQY | TRBV7-9
ASSQGQLVPGGAF | TRBV4-2
ASSLASGTIHEQF | TRBV11-2
SAYSSGRAGTGELF | TRBV20-1
ASSQVLGETQY | TRBV4-1
ASSISAVTDTQY | TRBV9
ASSFHGTPLAYEQY | TRBV5-1
ASSTGRTVRVEQY | TRBV7-2
ASSQAEGSDEQY | TRBV4-2
ASSGRDQPQH | TRBV28
AWSVSSHKETQY | TRBV30
ASSLWASGTGNPQETQY | TRBV11-2
ATSRVNRGETQY | TRBV15
ASSPTGTLNTGELF | TRBV7-3
ASSPYRGIQGPPQETQY | TRBV5-1
ASSGGQPNEQF | TRBV5-6
ASSEGQGLPNEQF | TRBV2